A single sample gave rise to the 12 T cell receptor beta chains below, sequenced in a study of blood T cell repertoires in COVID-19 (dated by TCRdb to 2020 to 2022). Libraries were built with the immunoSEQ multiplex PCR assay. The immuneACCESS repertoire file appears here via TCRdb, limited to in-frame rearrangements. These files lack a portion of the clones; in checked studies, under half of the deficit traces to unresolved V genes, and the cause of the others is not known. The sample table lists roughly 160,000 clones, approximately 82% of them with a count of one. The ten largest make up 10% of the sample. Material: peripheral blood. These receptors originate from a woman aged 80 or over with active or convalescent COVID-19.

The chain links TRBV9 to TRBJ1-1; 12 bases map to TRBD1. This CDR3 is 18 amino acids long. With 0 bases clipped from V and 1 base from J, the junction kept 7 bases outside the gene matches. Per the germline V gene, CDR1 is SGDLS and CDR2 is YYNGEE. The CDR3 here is CASSVAVGQGARNTEAFF. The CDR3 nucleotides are TGTGCCAGCAGCGTAGCGGTGGGACAGGGGGCTAGGAACACTGAAGCTTTCTTT. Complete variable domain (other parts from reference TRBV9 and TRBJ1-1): DSGVTQTPKHLITATGQRVTLRCSPRSGDLSVYWYQQSLDQGLQFLIQYYNGEERAKGNILERFSAQQFPDLHSELNLSSLELGDSALYFCASSVAVGQGARNTEAFFGQGTRLTVV.

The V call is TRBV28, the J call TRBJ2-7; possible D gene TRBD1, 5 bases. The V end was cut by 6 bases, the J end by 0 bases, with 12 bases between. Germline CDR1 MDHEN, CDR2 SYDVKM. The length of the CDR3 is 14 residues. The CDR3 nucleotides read TGTGCCAGCAGAGTAGACAGAAACTCCTACGAGCAGTACTTC. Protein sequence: CASRVDRNSYEQYF.

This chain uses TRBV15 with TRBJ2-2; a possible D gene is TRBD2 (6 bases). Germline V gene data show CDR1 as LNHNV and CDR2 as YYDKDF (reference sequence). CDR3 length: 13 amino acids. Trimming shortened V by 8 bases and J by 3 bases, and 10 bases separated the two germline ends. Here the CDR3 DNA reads TGTGCCACCCGTCGGGGGTACACCGGGGAGCTGTTTTTT. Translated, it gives CATRRGYTGELFF. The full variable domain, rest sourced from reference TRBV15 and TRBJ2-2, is DAMVIQNPRYQVTQFGKPVTLSCSQTLNHNVMYWYQQKSSQAPKLLFHYYDKDFNNEADTPDNFQSRRPNTSFCFLDIRSPGLGDTAMYLCATRRGYTGELFFGEGSRLTVL.

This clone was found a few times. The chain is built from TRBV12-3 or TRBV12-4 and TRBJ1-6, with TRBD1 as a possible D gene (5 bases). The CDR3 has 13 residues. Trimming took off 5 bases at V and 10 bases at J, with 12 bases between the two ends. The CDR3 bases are TGTGCCAGCAGTCCCGGCAGGGAATCACCCCTCCACTTT. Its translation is CASSPGRESPLHF.

CDR3 bases: TGTGCCAGCAGCTTAACCGGGACAGGGTTAGGTGAGCAGTTCTTC. Protein sequence: CASSLTGTGLGEQFF. V usage is TRBV7-6 and J usage is TRBJ2-1; 9 bases line up with TRBD1. From germline, CDR1 is SGHVS and CDR2 FNYEAQ. CDR3 size: 15 residues. Trimming at V came to 2 bases and at J to 9 bases, leaving 8 bases not matched to a gene.

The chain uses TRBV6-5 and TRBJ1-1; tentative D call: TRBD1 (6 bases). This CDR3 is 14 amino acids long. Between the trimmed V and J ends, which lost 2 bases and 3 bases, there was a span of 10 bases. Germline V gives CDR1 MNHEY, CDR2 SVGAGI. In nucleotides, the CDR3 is TGTGCCAGCAGTTACACGACAGGTTACACTGAAGCTTTCTTT. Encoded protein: CASSYTTGYTEAFF.

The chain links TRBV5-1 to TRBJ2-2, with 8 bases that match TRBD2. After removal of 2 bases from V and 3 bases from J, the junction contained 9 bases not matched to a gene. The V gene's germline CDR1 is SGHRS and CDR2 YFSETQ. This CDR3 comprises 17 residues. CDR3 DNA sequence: TGCGCCAGCAGCTTTCTTGCGGGACTAGGAGACACCGGGGAGCTGTTTTTT. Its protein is CASSFLAGLGDTGELFF.

As DNA, the CDR3 is TGTGCCAGCTCACCACCACAGGGGTTGCAGTACTTC. Encoded protein: CASSPPQGLQYF. V gene TRBV18 combines with J gene TRBJ2-7; 7 bases agree with TRBD1. This CDR3 contains 12 residues. The V and J ends lost 0 bases and 9 bases, in that order; junction bases with no gene match: 2. Germline-derived CDR1 and CDR2 are KGHSH and LQKENI.

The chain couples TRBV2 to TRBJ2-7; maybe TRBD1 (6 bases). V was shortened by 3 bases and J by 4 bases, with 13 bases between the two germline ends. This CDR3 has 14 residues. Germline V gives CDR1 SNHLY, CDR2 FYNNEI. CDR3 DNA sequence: TGTGCCAGCAGTGATGAGGACAGTCCTTACGAGCAGTACTTC. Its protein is CASSDEDSPYEQYF.

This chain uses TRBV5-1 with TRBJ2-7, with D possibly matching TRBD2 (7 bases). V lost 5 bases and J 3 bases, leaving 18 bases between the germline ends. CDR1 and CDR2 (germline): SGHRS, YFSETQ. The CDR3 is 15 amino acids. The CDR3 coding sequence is TGCGCCAGCAGTCCCATCGTAGGGGGGGACTACGAGCAGTACTTC. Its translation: CASSPIVGGDYEQYF.

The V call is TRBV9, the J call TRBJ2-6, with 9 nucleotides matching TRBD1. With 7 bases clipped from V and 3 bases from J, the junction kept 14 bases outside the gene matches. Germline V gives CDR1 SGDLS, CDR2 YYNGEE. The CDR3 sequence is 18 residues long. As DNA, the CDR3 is TGTGCCAGCGGGACAGGGCAGTCCTCGCTTGGTGGGGCCAACGTCCTGACTTTC. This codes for CASGTGQSSLGGANVLTF.

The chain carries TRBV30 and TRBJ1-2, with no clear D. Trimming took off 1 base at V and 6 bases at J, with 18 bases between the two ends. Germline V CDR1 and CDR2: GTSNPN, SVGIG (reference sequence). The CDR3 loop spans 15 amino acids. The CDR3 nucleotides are TGTGCCTGGAGTGGTACCCCTGAGGCAAAGGATGGCTACACCTTC. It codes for CAWSGTPEAKDGYTF.